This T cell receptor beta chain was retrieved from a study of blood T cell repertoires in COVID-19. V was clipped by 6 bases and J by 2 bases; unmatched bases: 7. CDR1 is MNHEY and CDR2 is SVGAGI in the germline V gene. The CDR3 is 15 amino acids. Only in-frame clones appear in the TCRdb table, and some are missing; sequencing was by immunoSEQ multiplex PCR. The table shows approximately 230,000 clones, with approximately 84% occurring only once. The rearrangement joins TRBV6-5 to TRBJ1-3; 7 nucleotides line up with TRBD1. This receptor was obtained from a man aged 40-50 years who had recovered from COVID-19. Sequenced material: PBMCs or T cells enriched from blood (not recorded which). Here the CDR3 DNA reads TGTGCCAGCAGAGGAGGGACAGCAACTGGAAACACCATATATTTT. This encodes CASRGGTATGNTIYF.